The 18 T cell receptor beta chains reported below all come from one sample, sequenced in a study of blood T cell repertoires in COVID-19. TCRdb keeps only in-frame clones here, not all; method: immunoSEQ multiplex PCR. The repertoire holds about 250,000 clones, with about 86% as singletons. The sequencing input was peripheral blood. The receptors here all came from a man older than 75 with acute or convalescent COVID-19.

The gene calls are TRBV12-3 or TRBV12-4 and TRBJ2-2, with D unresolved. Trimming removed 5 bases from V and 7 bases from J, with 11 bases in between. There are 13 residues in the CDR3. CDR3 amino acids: CASSRQTGGELFF. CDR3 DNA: TGTGCCAGCAGTCGCCAGACTGGCGGGGAGCTGTTTTTT.

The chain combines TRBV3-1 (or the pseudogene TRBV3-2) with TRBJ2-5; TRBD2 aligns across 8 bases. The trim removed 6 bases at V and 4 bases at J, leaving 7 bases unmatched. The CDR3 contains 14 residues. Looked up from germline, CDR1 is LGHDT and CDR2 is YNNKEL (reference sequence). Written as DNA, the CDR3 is TGTGCCAGCAGTCGCCCAGGGACTAGAGAGACCCAGTACTTC. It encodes CASSRPGTRETQYF.

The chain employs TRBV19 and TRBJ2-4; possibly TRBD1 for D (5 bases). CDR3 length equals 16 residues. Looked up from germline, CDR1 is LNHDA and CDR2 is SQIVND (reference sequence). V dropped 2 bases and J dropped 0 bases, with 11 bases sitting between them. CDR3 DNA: TGTGCCAGTAGTATACCACAGGCCTTAGCCAAAAACATTCAGTACTTC. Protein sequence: CASSIPQALAKNIQYF. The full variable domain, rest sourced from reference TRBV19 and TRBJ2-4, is DGGITQSPKYLFRKEGQNVTLSCEQNLNHDAMYWYRQDPGQGLRLIYYSQIVNDFQKGDIAEGYSVSREKKESFPLTVTSAQKNPTAFYLCASSIPQALAKNIQYFGAGTRLSVL.

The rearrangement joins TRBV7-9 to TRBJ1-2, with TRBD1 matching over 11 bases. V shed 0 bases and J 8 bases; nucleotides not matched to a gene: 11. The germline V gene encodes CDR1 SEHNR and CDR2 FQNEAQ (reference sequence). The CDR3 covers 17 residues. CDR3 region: CASSLAGTGGTAQGYTF. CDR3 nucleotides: TGTGCCAGCAGCTTAGCGGGGACAGGGGGTACAGCTCAAGGCTACACCTTC.

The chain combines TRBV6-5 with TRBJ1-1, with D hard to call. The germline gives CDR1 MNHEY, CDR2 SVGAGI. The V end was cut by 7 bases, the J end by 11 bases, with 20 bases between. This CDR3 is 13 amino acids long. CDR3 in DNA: TGTGCCAGCACTAGCGTCAGTCTGTGGCAGGCTTTCTTT. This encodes CASTSVSLWQAFF.

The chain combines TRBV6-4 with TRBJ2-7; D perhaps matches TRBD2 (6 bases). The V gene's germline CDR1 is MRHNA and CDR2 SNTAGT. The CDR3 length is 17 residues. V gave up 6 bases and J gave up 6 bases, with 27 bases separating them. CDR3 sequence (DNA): TGTGCCAGCAGAGTCCCTCCGGGGGAAGACCACCCGGGCGAGCAGTACTTC. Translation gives CASRVPPGEDHPGEQYF.

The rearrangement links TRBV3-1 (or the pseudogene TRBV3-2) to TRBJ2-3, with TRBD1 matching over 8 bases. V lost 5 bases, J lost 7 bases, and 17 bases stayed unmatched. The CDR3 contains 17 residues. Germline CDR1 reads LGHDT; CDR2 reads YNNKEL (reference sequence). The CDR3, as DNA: TGTGCCAGCAGCACCAGAGGACAGGGCTCCTTTTTAAATACGCAGTATTTT. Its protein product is CASSTRGQGSFLNTQYF.

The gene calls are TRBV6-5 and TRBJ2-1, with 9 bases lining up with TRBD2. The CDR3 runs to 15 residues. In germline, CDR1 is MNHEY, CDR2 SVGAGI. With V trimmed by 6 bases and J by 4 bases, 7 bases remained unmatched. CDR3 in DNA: TGTGCCAGCAGCTTCAGCGGGGGGCAATACAATGAGCAGTTCTTC. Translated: CASSFSGGQYNEQFF.

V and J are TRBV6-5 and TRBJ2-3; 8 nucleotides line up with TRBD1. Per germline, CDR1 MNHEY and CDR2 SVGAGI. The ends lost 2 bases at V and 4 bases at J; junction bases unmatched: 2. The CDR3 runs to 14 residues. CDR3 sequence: CASSYTDRADTQYF. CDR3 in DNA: TGTGCCAGCAGTTACACGGACAGGGCAGATACGCAGTATTTT.

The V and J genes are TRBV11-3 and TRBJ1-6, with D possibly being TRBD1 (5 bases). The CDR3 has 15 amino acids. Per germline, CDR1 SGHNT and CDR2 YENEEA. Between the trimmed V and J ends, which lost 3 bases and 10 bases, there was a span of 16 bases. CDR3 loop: CASSFGGEKLSPLHF. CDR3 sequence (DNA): TGTGCCAGCAGCTTTGGAGGGGAAAAGCTATCACCCCTCCACTTT.

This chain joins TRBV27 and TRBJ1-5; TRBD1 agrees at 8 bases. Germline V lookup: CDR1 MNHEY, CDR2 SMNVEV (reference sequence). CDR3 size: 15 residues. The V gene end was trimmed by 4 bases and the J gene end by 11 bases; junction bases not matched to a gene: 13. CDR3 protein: CASSSGQGAGETQHF. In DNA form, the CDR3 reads TGTGCCAGCAGTTCAGGACAGGGCGCGGGGGAGACCCAGCATTTT.

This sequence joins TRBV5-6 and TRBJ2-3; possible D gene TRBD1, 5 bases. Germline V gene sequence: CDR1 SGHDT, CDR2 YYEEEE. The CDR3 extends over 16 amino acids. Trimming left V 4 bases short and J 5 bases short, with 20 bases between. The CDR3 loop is CASSPLAGSGGDTQYF. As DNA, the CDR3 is TGTGCCAGCAGCCCCTTAGCAGGGTCGGGCGGAGATACGCAGTATTTT.

This CDR3 reads CASSLTSGRNNEQFF. The CDR3 nucleotides read TGCGCCAGCAGCTTAACTAGCGGTCGTAACAATGAGCAGTTCTTC. The rearrangement uses TRBV5-1 and TRBJ2-1, with 8 bases matching TRBD2. The germline CDR1 and CDR2 sequences are SGHRS and YFSETQ. The V segment lost 2 bases and the J segment 5 bases; nucleotides outside the gene matches: 6. There are 15 residues in the CDR3.

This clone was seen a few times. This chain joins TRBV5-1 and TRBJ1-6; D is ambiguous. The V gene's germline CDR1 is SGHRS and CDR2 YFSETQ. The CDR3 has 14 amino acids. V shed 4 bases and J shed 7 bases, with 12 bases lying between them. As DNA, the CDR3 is TGCGCCAGCAGCGTTTTAGCGGGAAATTCACCCCTCCACTTT. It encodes CASSVLAGNSPLHF.

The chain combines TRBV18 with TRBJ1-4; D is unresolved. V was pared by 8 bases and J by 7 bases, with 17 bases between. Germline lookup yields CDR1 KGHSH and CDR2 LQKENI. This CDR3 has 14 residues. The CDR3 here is CASGSGPYAEKLFF. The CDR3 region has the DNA TGTGCCAGCGGTTCTGGGCCCTATGCTGAAAAACTGTTTTTT.

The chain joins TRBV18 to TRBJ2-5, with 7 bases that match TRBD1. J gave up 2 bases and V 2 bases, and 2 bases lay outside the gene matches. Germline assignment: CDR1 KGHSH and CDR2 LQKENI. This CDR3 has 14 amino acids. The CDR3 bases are TGTGCCAGCTCACCAGCACAGGGGCAAGAGACCCAGTACTTC. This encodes CASSPAQGQETQYF.

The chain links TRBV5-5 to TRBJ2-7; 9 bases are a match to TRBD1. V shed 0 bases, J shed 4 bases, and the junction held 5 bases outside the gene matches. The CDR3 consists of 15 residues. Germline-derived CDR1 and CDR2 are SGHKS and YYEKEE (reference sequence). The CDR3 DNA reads TGTGCCAGCAGCTTGGGGGACAGGGTTGTTTACGAGCAGTACTTC. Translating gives CASSLGDRVVYEQYF.

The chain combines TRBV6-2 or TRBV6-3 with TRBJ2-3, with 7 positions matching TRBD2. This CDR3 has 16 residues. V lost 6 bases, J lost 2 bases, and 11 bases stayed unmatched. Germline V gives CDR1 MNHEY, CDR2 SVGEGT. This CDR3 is CASSPRSGTPTDTQYF. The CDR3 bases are TGTGCCAGCAGCCCTCGAAGCGGGACCCCCACAGATACGCAGTATTTT.